This T cell receptor beta chain was recorded in a study of cytomegalovirus exposure and HLA in healthy donors. Study at large: The study placed 80% to 85% of its approximately 400 genotyped donors in the Caucasian-associated ancestry cluster.

CDR3 length equals 15 residues. The germline V gene has CDR1 LNHNV and CDR2 YYDKDF (reference sequence). V trimming: 8 bases; J trimming: 4 bases; junction bases outside the gene matches: 5. Researchers ran the PCR with 60 Vbeta and 13 Jbeta primers. The data were produced by immunoSEQ multiplex PCR, yet TCRdb's version contains in-frame clones alone and is incomplete. This table has some 100,000 clones, about 77% appearing once. Source material: PBMCs. The source is a woman aged 45 to 65 in good health and CMV-seropositive. The chain couples TRBV15 to TRBJ2-1, with 13 bases that match TRBD2. In DNA form, the CDR3 reads TGTGCCACCGGCCAGGGACTAGCGGGGTACAATGAGCAGTTCTTC. As protein: CATGQGLAGYNEQFF.